This T cell receptor beta chain was observed in a study of preoperative IRX-2 immunotherapy in early breast cancer. Trimming took off 0 bases at V and 4 bases at J, with 22 bases between the two ends. CDR3 size: 18 residues. Germline V gene data show CDR1 as SGDLS and CDR2 as YYNGEE. Specified treatment: preoperative locoregional IRX-2 cytokine immunotherapy. This phase Ib study tested locoregional IRX-2 cytokine immunotherapy given before surgery. This table comes from immunoSEQ multiplex PCR, and its TCRdb copy is limited to in-frame clones, with some not included. The sample has some 59,000 clones; 94% are singletons.

The origin of this receptor is a human donor with breast cancer. The specimen was collected from a patient treated with IRX-2 immunotherapy. The gene calls are TRBV9 and TRBJ2-5; D assignment may be TRBD1 or TRBD2 (5 bases each). The DNA of the CDR3 is TGTGCCAGCAGCGTAGGAGGGGTCAGTAGGGGCCTTGGAGAGACCCAGTACTTC. Translating it yields CASSVGGVSRGLGETQYF.